A selection of T cell receptor beta chains follows, all from one sample in a study of T cell changes during pregnancy in multiple sclerosis. Repertoires were generated with immunoSEQ multiplex PCR, while TCRdb's copy carries only in-frame clones and drops some. Of tens of thousands of clones listed, almost 90% are singletons. The sample in question was CD8+ T cells from peripheral blood mononuclear cells, obtained after pregnancy. The origin of the receptors is a female donor with multiple sclerosis, enrolled in a pregnancy study. Each CDR3 is given with its conserved first and last residue. The D gene is left open where the match is weak. Clone size is stated in some rows and not others, as once, few, many or a class when expanded.

V gene,J gene,D gene,clone size,CDR3 protein,CDR3 DNA
TRBV5-1,TRBJ2-1,TRBD2,-,CASSYDISGASYNEQFF,TGCGCCAGCAGTTACGACATTAGCGGGGCCTCCTACAATGAGCAGTTCTTC
TRBV29-1,TRBJ2-7,-,-,CSVDDINYEQYF,TGCAGCGTTGACGACATTAACTACGAGCAGTACTTC
TRBV12-5,TRBJ1-1,-,-,CASGLSLNTEAFF,TGTGCTAGTGGTTTGAGCTTAAACACTGAAGCTTTCTTT
TRBV7-2,TRBJ2-7,TRBD1,-,CASSLADRGYEQYF,TGTGCCAGCAGCTTAGCGGACAGGGGCTACGAGCAGTACTTC
TRBV20-1,TRBJ2-1,-,-,CSAEEGDEQFF,TGCAGTGCTGAGGAAGGGGATGAGCAGTTCTTC
TRBV7-8,TRBJ2-5,TRBD2,-,CASSPGGPGTQYF,TGTGCCAGCAGCCCGGGGGGGCCTGGGACCCAGTACTTC
TRBV11-2,TRBJ2-3,-,-,CASSFNLPDTDTQYF,TGTGCCAGCAGCTTCAACCTCCCAGACACAGATACGCAGTATTTT
TRBV6-5,TRBJ2-5,-,once,CASSYSHTQETQYF,TGTGCCAGCAGTTACTCCCACACCCAAGAGACCCAGTACTTC
TRBV9,TRBJ2-5,-,-,CASSLHRDNQETQYF,TGTGCCAGCAGCCTACACCGGGACAACCAAGAGACCCAGTACTTC
TRBV25-1,TRBJ2-3,-,-,CASSEYSLTDTQYF,TGTGCCAGCAGTGAATATTCCCTCACAGATACGCAGTATTTT
TRBV2,TRBJ2-1,TRBD2,once,CASSGLAGGDNEQFF,TGTGCCAGCAGTGGACTAGCGGGGGGAGACAATGAGCAGTTCTTC
TRBV7-9,TRBJ1-6,-,few,CASSSDAGPNSPLHF,TGTGCCAGCAGCTCCGACGCAGGGCCGAATTCACCCCTCCACTTT
TRBV5-6,TRBJ1-1,TRBD1,-,CASSPGTGGLNTEAFF,TGTGCCAGCAGCCCCGGGACAGGGGGATTGAACACTGAAGCTTTCTTT
TRBV11-2,TRBJ2-4,TRBD2,-,CASSLPGAGGPAKNIQYF,TGTGCCAGCAGCCTCCCGGGGGCGGGGGGGCCGGCCAAAAACATTCAGTACTTC
TRBV7-3,TRBJ1-1,-,-,CASSLYINTEAFF,TGTGCCAGCAGCTTATATATTAACACTGAAGCTTTCTTT
TRBV2,TRBJ2-3,-,-,CASFRAGAVTDTQYF,TGTGCCAGCTTTCGTGCGGGGGCCGTCACAGATACGCAGTATTTT
TRBV4-2,TRBJ2-7,-,-,CASSQPLSASYEQYF,TGTGCCAGCAGCCAGCCACTGTCTGCTTCCTACGAGCAGTACTTC
TRBV30,TRBJ1-6,-,once,CAWRERDSYNSPLHF,TGTGCCTGGAGGGAACGGGACTCCTATAATTCACCCCTCCACTTT
TRBV6-5,TRBJ2-5,TRBD2,-,CASSYGGGGALETQYF,TGTGCCAGCAGTTACGGCGGCGGGGGGGCCCTGGAGACCCAGTACTTC
TRBV21-1,TRBJ1-6,-,-,CASSKQNSPLHF,TGTGCCAGCAGCAAACAAAATTCACCCCTCCACTTT
TRBV6-5,TRBJ1-2,-,-,CASSLLGDGYTF,TGTGCCAGCAGTTTGCTAGGGGATGGCTACACCTTC
TRBV7-9,TRBJ2-5,-,-,CASSLGRGEETQYF,TGTGCCAGCAGCTTGGGGCGGGGAGAGGAGACCCAGTACTTC
TRBV11-2,TRBJ2-5,-,-,CASSLVGAGGKYQETQYF,TGTGCCAGCAGCTTAGTGGGGGCCGGGGGGAAGTACCAAGAGACCCAGTACTTC
TRBV18,TRBJ1-2,-,-,CASSPSANYGYTF,TGTGCCAGCTCACCGTCCGCGAACTATGGCTACACCTTC
TRBV1,TRBJ1-3,-,-,CTSSRYPGRSGNTIYF,TGCACCAGCAGCCGGTATCCCGGGAGATCTGGAAACACCATATATTTT
TRBV11-3,TRBJ2-1,-,-,CASSPPYGAGPENEQFF,TGTGCCAGCAGCCCCCCATACGGAGCGGGTCCCGAGAATGAGCAGTTCTTC
TRBV14,TRBJ2-7,-,-,CASSQLGSQDYEQYF,TGTGCCAGCAGCCAACTGGGATCACAGGACTACGAGCAGTACTTC
TRBV5-6,TRBJ1-2,TRBD1,-,CASSTDRGPGYTF,TGTGCCAGCAGCACCGACAGGGGGCCTGGCTACACCTTC
TRBV5-5,TRBJ2-7,-,few,CASSQTEELPSYEQYF,TGTGCCAGCAGCCAAACTGAGGAGTTACCCTCCTACGAGCAGTACTTC
TRBV7-9,TRBJ1-5,-,-,CASSPDSGINQPQHF,TGTGCCAGCAGCCCCGACAGTGGGATCAATCAGCCCCAGCATTTT
TRBV7-8,TRBJ2-2,-,few,CASSSTAGTNTGELFF,TGTGCCAGCAGCTCTACGGCGGGGACGAACACCGGGGAGCTGTTTTTT
TRBV5-4,TRBJ2-7,-,-,CASSALPGHSYEQYF,TGTGCCAGCAGCGCCCTTCCGGGACATTCCTACGAGCAGTACTTC
TRBV29-1,TRBJ2-2,TRBD1,-,CSAGTGGPTNTGELFF,TGCAGCGCGGGGACAGGGGGACCTACGAACACCGGGGAGCTGTTTTTT
TRBV9,TRBJ1-1,TRBD1,-,CASSARVQGGNTEAFF,TGTGCCAGCAGCGCGAGGGTTCAGGGGGGGAACACTGAAGCTTTCTTT